Shown below are 25 T cell receptor beta chains from a single sample sequenced in a study of shared clonotypes between healthy human individuals. The protocol was immunoSEQ multiplex PCR, while the TCRdb copy is restricted to in-frame clones and leaves out a portion. This repertoire shows about 680,000 clones, under 95% found once; its top ten account for 24%. As defined, naive CD8 cells were CD45RO-negative and positively selected for CCR7, with terminally differentiated effector memory CD45RA+ cells excluded. Source material: naive CD8+ T cells sorted from blood. The receptors come from a man younger than 40 in good health.

The rearrangement joins TRBV7-9 to TRBJ2-7, with 12 positions matching TRBD1. Germline V gives CDR1 SEHNR, CDR2 FQNEAQ (reference sequence). The CDR3 totals 15 residues. J lost 7 bases, V lost 1 base, and 5 bases had no gene match. CDR3 bases: TGTGCCAGCAGCTTAGACGCGGGACAGGGGGCTGAGCAGTACTTC. This gives the protein CASSLDAGQGAEQYF.

This sequence joins TRBV7-2 and TRBJ2-7; a possible D gene is TRBD2 (7 bases). V was shortened by 1 base and J by 1 base, with 14 bases between the two germline ends. The germline CDR1 and CDR2 sequences are SGHTA and FQGNSA. The CDR3 has 16 residues. The CDR3: CASSLGPRGLSYEQYF. CDR3 coding DNA: TGTGCCAGCAGCTTAGGCCCGCGGGGGCTTTCCTACGAGCAGTACTTC.

The chain has TRBV27 and TRBJ2-7; 14 bases map to TRBD2. The V segment lost 8 bases and the J segment 4 bases; nucleotides outside the gene matches: 7. The length of the CDR3 is 15 residues. In germline, CDR1 is MNHEY, CDR2 SMNVEV (reference sequence). The CDR3 reads CASLGTSGRFYEQYF. CDR3 nucleotide sequence: TGTGCCAGCCTTGGGACTAGCGGGAGATTTTACGAGCAGTACTTC.

This clone appeared once. For the CDR3, the DNA is TGTGCCAGCAGCTTCCACGGACCCATGAACACTGAAGCTTTCTTT. It encodes CASSFHGPMNTEAFF. The chain links TRBV11-2 to TRBJ1-1; unclear D gene. V dropped 3 bases and J dropped 0 bases, with 11 bases sitting between them. The CDR3 extends over 15 amino acids. Germline CDR1 reads SGHAT; CDR2 reads FQNNGV.

V gene TRBV7-9 combines with J gene TRBJ2-2, with TRBD2 matching 14 bases. Germline assignment: CDR1 SEHNR and CDR2 FQNEAQ (reference sequence). The CDR3 is 19 amino acids. V lost 5 bases to trimming and J lost 1 base; unmatched junction nucleotides: 9. In nucleotides, the CDR3 is TGTGCCAGCAGCGGAAACTACGGGACTAGCGGGAGGAACACCGGGGAGCTGTTTTTT. Translated, it gives CASSGNYGTSGRNTGELFF.

The CDR3 loop is CASSQDRGGPEQYF. The CDR3 nucleotides are TGTGCCAGCAGCCAAGATCGTGGGGGGCCCGAGCAGTACTTC. J is TRBJ2-7 and V is TRBV7-9; D assignment may be TRBD1 or TRBD2 (6 bases each). The CDR3 has 14 amino acids. Germline values: CDR1 SEHNR, CDR2 FQNEAQ (reference sequence). Trimming pared 5 bases from V and 6 bases from J, leaving 17 bases between.

This chain uses TRBV28 with TRBJ2-7; D not resolved. Germline loops: CDR1 MDHEN, CDR2 SYDVKM. Deletions cut 2 bases from V and 5 bases from J, with 10 bases between. This CDR3 is built from 13 residues. CDR3 amino acids: CASSLNPGHEQYF. CDR3 sequence (DNA): TGTGCCAGCAGTTTAAACCCGGGCCACGAGCAGTACTTC. The whole variable domain, remainder taken from reference TRBV28 and TRBJ2-7, is DVKVTQSSRYLVKRTGEKVFLECVQDMDHENMFWYRQDPGLGLRLIYFSYDVKMKEKGDIPEGYSVSREKKERFSLILESASTNQTSMYLCASSLNPGHEQYFGPGTRLTVT.

This clone was seen a few times. The chain joins TRBV6-1 to TRBJ2-7; 7 nucleotides line up with TRBD2. J was trimmed by 6 bases and V by 10 bases; bases with no gene match: 9. Germline lookup yields CDR1 MNHNS and CDR2 SASEGT. The CDR3 contains 12 residues. CDR3 amino acids: CAIRRLALEQYF. Here the CDR3 DNA reads TGTGCCATCCGACGACTAGCACTCGAGCAGTACTTC.

The rearrangement uses TRBV7-9 and TRBJ2-7, with 8 bases that match TRBD1. Germline CDR1 reads SEHNR; CDR2 reads FQNEAQ (reference sequence). This CDR3 comprises 15 residues. V shed 5 bases, J shed 5 bases, and the junction held 11 bases outside the gene matches. Here the CDR3 DNA reads TGTGCCAGCAGCCTAGGACAGGGAATGATCCACGAGCAGTACTTC. Amino acids: CASSLGQGMIHEQYF.

This chain joins TRBV7-6 and TRBJ2-7, with 10 nucleotides matching TRBD2. From germline, CDR1 is SGHVS and CDR2 FNYEAQ. The length of the CDR3 is 15 residues. With V trimmed by 4 bases and J by 3 bases, 6 bases remained unmatched. CDR3 in DNA: TGTGCCAGCAGCTACGGGACTAGCGCCGACTACGAGCAGTACTTC. Its protein is CASSYGTSADYEQYF. The variable domain in full, with the rest retrieved from reference TRBV7-6 and TRBJ2-7, is GAGVSQSPRYKVTKRGQDVALRCDPISGHVSLYWYRQALGQGPEFLTYFNYEAQQDKSGLPNDRFSAERPEGSISTLTIQRTEQRDSAMYRCASSYGTSADYEQYFGPGTRLTVT.

This rearrangement joins TRBV7-9 to TRBJ2-7; D perhaps matches TRBD2 (6 bases). The CDR3 is made up of 14 amino acids. V lost 5 bases to trimming and J lost 2 bases, with 13 bases between them. Germline V CDR1 and CDR2: SEHNR, FQNEAQ (reference sequence). CDR3 in DNA: TGTGCCAGCAGCGCCACCGGGAGCGCCTACGAGCAGTACTTC. Amino acid sequence: CASSATGSAYEQYF.

The V gene is TRBV4-3, the J gene TRBJ2-1; perhaps TRBD2 as D (5 bases). Germline V CDR1 and CDR2: LGHNA, YSLEER. The CDR3 runs to 15 residues. The V and J ends lost 0 bases and 6 bases respectively, with 12 bases between them. CDR3 bases: TGCGCCAGCAGCCAAGATCAGGACTTCCCCAATGAGCAGTTCTTC. Its protein is CASSQDQDFPNEQFF.

The J gene is TRBJ1-2, the V gene TRBV2, with 7 bases fitting TRBD1. The V gene end was trimmed by 8 bases and the J gene end by 5 bases; junction bases not matched to a gene: 5. Germline V lookup: CDR1 SNHLY, CDR2 FYNNEI. The CDR3 runs to 12 residues. The CDR3 coding sequence is TGTGCCAGCCCGACAGGGCATTATGGCTACACCTTC. It encodes CASPTGHYGYTF.

CDR3 in DNA: TGTGCTAGTGGTTTGGTGGCCGGGATAAAGTCCTACGAGCAGTACTTC. The encoded protein is CASGLVAGIKSYEQYF. V usage is TRBV12-5 and J usage is TRBJ2-7; tentatively, D is TRBD2 (5 bases). This CDR3 has 16 residues. V lost 0 bases, J lost 1 base, and 13 bases lay in between. Germline CDR1 is LGHNT and CDR2 is FRNRAP.

In its sample, this clone was seen once. The V gene is TRBV2, the J gene TRBJ2-7; TRBD1 is a possible D gene (6 bases). V was shortened by 7 bases and J by 0 bases, with 19 bases between the two germline ends. The CDR3 consists of 16 residues. Germline V gene data show CDR1 as SNHLY and CDR2 as FYNNEI. DNA of the CDR3: TGTGCCAGCACCCTCACCGGACAGCGGAGCTCCTACGAGCAGTACTTC. Amino acid sequence: CASTLTGQRSSYEQYF.

The J gene is TRBJ2-7, the V gene TRBV28; no firm D call. Per germline, CDR1 MDHEN and CDR2 SYDVKM. Trimming pared 6 bases from V and 0 bases from J, leaving 9 bases between. The CDR3 extends over 13 amino acids. CDR3 sequence: CASSRLSSYEQYF. For the CDR3, the DNA is TGTGCCAGCAGCCGTTTGAGCTCCTACGAGCAGTACTTC.

This chain uses TRBV19 with TRBJ2-1; D remains ambiguous. CDR3 length: 15 residues. V was clipped by 0 bases and J by 0 bases, with 6 bases between them. Germline V gene data show CDR1 as LNHDA and CDR2 as SQIVND (reference sequence). The CDR3 spells CASSIESRSYNEQFF. The CDR3 coding sequence is TGTGCCAGTAGTATAGAGTCCCGCTCCTACAATGAGCAGTTCTTC.

The chain carries TRBV4-3 and TRBJ2-1, with 9 bases matching TRBD2. The V segment lost 3 bases and the J segment 3 bases; nucleotides outside the gene matches: 3. The germline V gene has CDR1 LGHNA and CDR2 YSLEER. The CDR3 sequence is 15 residues long. The CDR3 sequence is CASSQPLAGYNEQFF. The CDR3 coding sequence is TGCGCCAGCAGCCAGCCACTAGCGGGCTACAATGAGCAGTTCTTC.

This clone was seen just once. The rearrangement joins TRBV5-6 to TRBJ1-3; 10 bases match TRBD1. V dropped 4 bases and J dropped 1; count of bases not matched to a gene: 8. CDR3 size: 17 residues. The germline V gene has CDR1 SGHDT and CDR2 YYEEEE. CDR3 DNA sequence: TGTGCCAGCAGCACCACCGGGACAGGGGTTTCTGGAAACACCATATATTTT. This sequence encodes CASSTTGTGVSGNTIYF. Filled out from reference TRBV5-6 and TRBJ1-3, the complete variable domain reads DAGVTQSPTHLIKTRGQQVTLRCSPKSGHDTVSWYQQALGQGPQFIFQYYEEEERQRGNFPDRFSGHQFPNYSSELNVNALLLGDSALYLCASSTTGTGVSGNTIYFGEGSWLTVV.

The chain is built from TRBV2 and TRBJ1-5; the D gene is possibly TRBD1 (5 bases). V shed 6 bases and J shed 4 bases, with 13 bases lying between them. The germline CDR1 and CDR2 sequences are SNHLY and FYNNEI. This CDR3 comprises 14 residues. The CDR3 sequence: CASRGQGLNQPQHF. In nucleotides, the CDR3 is TGTGCCAGCAGGGGCCAGGGCCTTAATCAGCCCCAGCATTTT.

V is TRBV6-1 and J is TRBJ1-4; perhaps TRBD1 as D (6 bases). The CDR3 covers 15 residues. The germline V gene encodes CDR1 MNHNS and CDR2 SASEGT. V lost 2 bases and J 8 bases, leaving 15 bases between the germline ends. The CDR3 loop is CASSEWGGLEEKLFF. In DNA form, the CDR3 reads TGTGCCAGCAGTGAATGGGGGGGCCTCGAGGAAAAACTGTTTTTT.

The chain is built from TRBV2 and TRBJ1-1; the D is unclear. V dropped 0 bases and J dropped 1 base, with 12 bases sitting between them. Germline CDR1 is SNHLY and CDR2 is FYNNEI. The CDR3 has 16 residues. The CDR3 DNA reads TGTGCCAGCAGTGAAGCGCTACGGACTTCGAACACTGAAGCTTTCTTT. It yields the protein CASSEALRTSNTEAFF.

For the CDR3, the DNA is TGCGCCAGCAGTGGAGTGCACAGGGGGCTTGGGCCAATAGGGAGTGAGCAGTTCTTC. This sequence encodes CASSGVHRGLGPIGSEQFF. The chain recombines TRBV10-1 with TRBJ2-1; 9 bases are a match to TRBD1. Germline V lookup: CDR1 WNHNN, CDR2 SYGVQD (reference sequence). The CDR3 is 19 amino acids. V lost 4 bases, J lost 9 bases, and 22 bases stayed unmatched.

This rearrangement joins TRBV7-9 to TRBJ1-4; D perhaps matches TRBD1 (6 bases). Germline lookup yields CDR1 SEHNR and CDR2 FQNEAQ (reference sequence). The V and J ends lost 3 bases and 4 bases respectively, with 12 bases between them. The CDR3 contains 15 residues. The CDR3 region is CASSFPGVYNEKLFF. DNA of the CDR3: TGTGCCAGCAGCTTTCCAGGGGTTTATAATGAAAAACTGTTTTTT.

This chain connects TRBV29-1 to TRBJ2-7; 7 nucleotides agree with TRBD2. CDR1 and CDR2 (germline): SQVTM, ANQGSEA. The junction had 21 bases not matched to a gene; V was cut back by 4 bases and J by 6 bases. The CDR3 length is 17 residues. CDR3 nucleotide sequence: TGCAGCGTTGGTGGGCACAAAGTTTGGGGGGGTCGTGGCGAGCAGTACTTC. This gives the protein CSVGGHKVWGGRGEQYF.